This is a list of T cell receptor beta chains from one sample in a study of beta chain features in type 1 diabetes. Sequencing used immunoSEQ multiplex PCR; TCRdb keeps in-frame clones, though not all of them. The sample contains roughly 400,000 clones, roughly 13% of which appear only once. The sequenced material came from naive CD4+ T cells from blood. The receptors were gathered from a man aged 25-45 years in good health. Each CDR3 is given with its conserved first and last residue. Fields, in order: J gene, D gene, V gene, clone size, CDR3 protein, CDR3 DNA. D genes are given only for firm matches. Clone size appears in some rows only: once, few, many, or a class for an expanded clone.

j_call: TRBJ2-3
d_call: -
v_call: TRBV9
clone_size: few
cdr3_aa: CASSVGGTDTQYF
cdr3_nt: TGTGCCAGCAGCGTAGGGGGTACAGATACGCAGTATTTT

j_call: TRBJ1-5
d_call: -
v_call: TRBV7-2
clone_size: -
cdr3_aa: CASSSTTGQPQHF
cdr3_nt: TGTGCCAGCAGCTCCACAACTGGTCAGCCCCAGCATTTT

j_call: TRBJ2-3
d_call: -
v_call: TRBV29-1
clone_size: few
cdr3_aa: CSVEDDALGNRDTQYF
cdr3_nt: TGCAGCGTTGAAGATGATGCGCTCGGAAACCGGGATACGCAGTATTTT

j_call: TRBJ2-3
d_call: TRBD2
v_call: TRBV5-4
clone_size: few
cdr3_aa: CASTAGGGHRTDTQYF
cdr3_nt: TGTGCCAGCACTGCCGGCGGGGGGCACCGCACAGATACGCAGTATTTT

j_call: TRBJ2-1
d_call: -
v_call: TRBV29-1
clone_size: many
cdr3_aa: CSVEKGGSSYNEQFF
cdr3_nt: TGCAGCGTTGAGAAGGGTGGCTCCTCCTACAATGAGCAGTTCTTC

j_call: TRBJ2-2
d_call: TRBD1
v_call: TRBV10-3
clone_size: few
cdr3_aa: CAIRSTGANTGELFF
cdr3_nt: TGTGCCATCCGTTCGACAGGGGCGAACACCGGGGAGCTGTTTTTT

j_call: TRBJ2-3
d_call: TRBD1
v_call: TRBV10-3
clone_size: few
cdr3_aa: CAIRVTGETDTQYF
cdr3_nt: TGTGCCATCAGGGTGACAGGGGAAACAGATACGCAGTATTTT

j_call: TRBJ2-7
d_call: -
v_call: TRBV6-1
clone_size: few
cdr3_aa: CASSVDRYEQYF
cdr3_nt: TGTGCCAGCAGTGTGGACCGATACGAGCAGTACTTC

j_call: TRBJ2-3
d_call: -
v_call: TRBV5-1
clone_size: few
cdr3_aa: CASSLQWDTQYF
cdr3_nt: TGCGCCAGCAGCCTCCAGTGGGATACGCAGTATTTT

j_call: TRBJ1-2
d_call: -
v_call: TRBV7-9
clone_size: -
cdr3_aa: CASSLVQQGRSYTF
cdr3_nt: TGTGCCAGCAGCTTAGTTCAACAGGGTCGGAGCTACACCTTC

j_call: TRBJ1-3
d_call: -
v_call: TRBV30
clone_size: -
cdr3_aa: CAWSTGSDTIYF
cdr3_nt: TGTGCCTGGAGTACAGGGTCGGACACCATATATTTT

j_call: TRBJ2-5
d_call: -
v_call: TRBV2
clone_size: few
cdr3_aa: CASQVTGRETQYF
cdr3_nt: TGTGCCAGCCAGGTAACAGGGCGGGAGACCCAGTACTTC

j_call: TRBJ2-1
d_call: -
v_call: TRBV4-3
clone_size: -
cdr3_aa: CASSQDPGGSSYNEQFF
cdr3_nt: TGCGCCAGCAGCCAAGATCCTGGAGGGAGCTCCTACAATGAGCAGTTCTTC

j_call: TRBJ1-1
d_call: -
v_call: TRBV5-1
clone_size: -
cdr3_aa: CASSYGTRNTEAFF
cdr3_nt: TGCGCCAGCAGCTACGGGACGAGGAACACTGAAGCTTTCTTT

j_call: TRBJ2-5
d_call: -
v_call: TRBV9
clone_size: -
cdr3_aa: CASSVGSEETQYF
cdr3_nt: TGTGCCAGCAGCGTCGGGTCTGAAGAGACCCAGTACTTC

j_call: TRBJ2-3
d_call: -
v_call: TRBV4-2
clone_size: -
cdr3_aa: CASSPVVEGTDTQYF
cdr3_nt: TGTGCCAGCAGCCCCGTTGTCGAGGGCACAGATACGCAGTATTTT

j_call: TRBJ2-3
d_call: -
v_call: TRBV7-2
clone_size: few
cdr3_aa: CASSPRTTSTDTQYF
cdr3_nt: TGTGCCAGCAGCCCCCGGACTACTAGCACAGATACGCAGTATTTT

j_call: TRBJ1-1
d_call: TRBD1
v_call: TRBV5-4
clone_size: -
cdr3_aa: CASSLATGGNTEAFF
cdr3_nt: TGTGCCAGCAGCTTGGCGACAGGGGGGAACACTGAAGCTTTCTTT

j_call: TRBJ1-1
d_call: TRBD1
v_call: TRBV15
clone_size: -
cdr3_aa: CATSSPGQGGSEAFF
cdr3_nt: TGTGCCACCAGCAGCCCGGGACAGGGAGGGTCTGAAGCTTTCTTT

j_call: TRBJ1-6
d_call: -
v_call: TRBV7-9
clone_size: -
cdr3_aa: CASSSGRTNTLHF
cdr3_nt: TGTGCCAGCAGCTCCGGACGGACGAACACCCTCCACTTT

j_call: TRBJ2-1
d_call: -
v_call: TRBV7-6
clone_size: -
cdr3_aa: CASSHLGTYNEQFF
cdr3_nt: TGTGCCAGCAGCCACCTCGGGACTTACAATGAGCAGTTCTTC

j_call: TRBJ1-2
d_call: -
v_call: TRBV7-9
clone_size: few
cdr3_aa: CASSSDSDYGYTF
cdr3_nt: TGTGCCAGCAGCTCCGACAGCGACTATGGCTACACCTTC

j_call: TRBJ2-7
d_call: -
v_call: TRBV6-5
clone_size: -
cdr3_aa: CASTGMGGYEQYF
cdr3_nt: TGTGCCAGCACCGGGATGGGCGGCTACGAGCAGTACTTC

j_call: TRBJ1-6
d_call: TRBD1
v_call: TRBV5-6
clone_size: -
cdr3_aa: CASSYYTGTGGSPLHF
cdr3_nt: TGTGCCAGCAGCTACTATACCGGGACAGGTGGTTCACCCCTCCACTTT

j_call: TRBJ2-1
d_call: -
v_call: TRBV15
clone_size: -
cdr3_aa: CATSSPSLRGSYNEQFF
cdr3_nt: TGTGCCACCAGCTCTCCGTCCCTCAGGGGCTCCTACAATGAGCAGTTCTTC

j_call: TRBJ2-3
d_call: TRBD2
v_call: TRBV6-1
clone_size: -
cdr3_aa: CASSELAVQRTDTQYF
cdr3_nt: TGTGCCAGCAGTGAACTAGCGGTACAACGCACAGATACGCAGTATTTT

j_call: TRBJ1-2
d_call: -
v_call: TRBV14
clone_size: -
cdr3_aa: CASSHFGAGWGNYGYTF
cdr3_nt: TGTGCCAGCAGCCATTTCGGAGCAGGGTGGGGTAACTATGGCTACACCTTC

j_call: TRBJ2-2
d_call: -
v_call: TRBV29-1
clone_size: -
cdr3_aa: CSVVPGSLNTGELFF
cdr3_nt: TGCAGCGTTGTCCCCGGGTCTTTGAATACCGGGGAGCTGTTTTTT

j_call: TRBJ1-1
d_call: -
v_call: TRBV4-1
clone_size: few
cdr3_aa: CASSQALQGLGEAFF
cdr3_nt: TGCGCCAGCAGCCAAGCGCTACAGGGTCTGGGTGAAGCTTTCTTT

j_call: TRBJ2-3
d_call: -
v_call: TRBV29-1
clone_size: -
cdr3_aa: CSVWGRWTDTQYF
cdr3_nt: TGCAGCGTTTGGGGGAGGTGGACAGATACGCAGTATTTT

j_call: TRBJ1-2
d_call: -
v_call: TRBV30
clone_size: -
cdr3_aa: CAWSVTVRETDGYTF
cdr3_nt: TGTGCCTGGAGTGTTACCGTCAGGGAAACGGATGGCTACACCTTC

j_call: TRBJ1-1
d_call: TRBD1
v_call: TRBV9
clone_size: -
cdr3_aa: CASSADLGQGNTEAFF
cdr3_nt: TGTGCCAGCAGCGCAGACCTGGGACAGGGGAACACTGAAGCTTTCTTT

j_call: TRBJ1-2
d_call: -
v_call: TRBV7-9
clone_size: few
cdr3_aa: CASSLGQSNYGYTF
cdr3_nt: TGTGCCAGCAGCTTAGGGCAGTCGAACTATGGCTACACCTTC

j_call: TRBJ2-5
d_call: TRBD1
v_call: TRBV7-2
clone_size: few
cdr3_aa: CASSLRDRGRETQYF
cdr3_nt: TGTGCCAGCAGCTTAAGGGACAGGGGAAGAGAGACCCAGTACTTC

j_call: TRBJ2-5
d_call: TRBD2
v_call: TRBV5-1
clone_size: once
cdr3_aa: CASSSGTRDATQYF
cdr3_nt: TGCGCCAGCAGCAGCGGGACTAGAGATGCGACCCAGTACTTC

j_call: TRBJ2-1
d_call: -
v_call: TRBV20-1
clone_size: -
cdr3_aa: CSASKYNEQFF
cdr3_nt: TGCAGTGCTAGTAAATACAATGAGCAGTTCTTC

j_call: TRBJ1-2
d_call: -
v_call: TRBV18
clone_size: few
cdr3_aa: CASSPWTNIENYGYTF
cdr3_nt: TGTGCCAGCTCACCATGGACAAACATTGAAAACTATGGCTACACCTTC

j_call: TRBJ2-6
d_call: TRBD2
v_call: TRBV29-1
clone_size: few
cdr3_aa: CSAALAGSGANVLTF
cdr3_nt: TGCAGCGCCGCGTTAGCGGGCTCTGGGGCCAACGTCCTGACTTTC

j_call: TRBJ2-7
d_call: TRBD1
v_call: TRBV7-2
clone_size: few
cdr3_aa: CASSRQGSQVYEQYF
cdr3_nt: TGTGCCAGCAGCCGACAGGGGTCCCAGGTCTACGAGCAGTACTTC

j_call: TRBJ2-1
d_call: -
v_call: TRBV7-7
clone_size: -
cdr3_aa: CASSFSTGFSSYNEQFF
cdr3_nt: TGTGCCAGCAGCTTTTCAACAGGCTTCAGCTCCTACAATGAGCAGTTCTTC

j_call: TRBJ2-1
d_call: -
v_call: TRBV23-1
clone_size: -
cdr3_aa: CASSRKGDSLDEQFF
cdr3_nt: TGCGCCAGCAGTCGAAAGGGGGACTCGCTCGATGAGCAGTTCTTC

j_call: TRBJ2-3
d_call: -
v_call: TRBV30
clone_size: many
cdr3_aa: CAWIAGANTDTQYF
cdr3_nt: TGTGCCTGGATAGCTGGGGCTAACACAGATACGCAGTATTTT

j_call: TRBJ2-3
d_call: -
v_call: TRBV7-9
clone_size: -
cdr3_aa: CASRHETPTDTQYF
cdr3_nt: TGTGCCAGCAGACACGAGACCCCCACAGATACGCAGTATTTT

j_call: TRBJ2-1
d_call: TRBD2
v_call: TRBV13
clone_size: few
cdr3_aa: CASSPPGLAESNEQFF
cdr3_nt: TGTGCCAGCAGCCCCCCGGGACTAGCGGAAAGCAATGAGCAGTTCTTC

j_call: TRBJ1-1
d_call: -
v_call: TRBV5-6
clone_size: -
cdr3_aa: CASSSNRVGAFF
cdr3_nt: TGTGCCAGCAGCTCTAACAGGGTAGGAGCTTTCTTT

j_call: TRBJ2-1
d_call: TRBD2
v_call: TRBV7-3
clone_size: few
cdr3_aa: CASSISGSGRWDEQFF
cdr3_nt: TGTGCCAGCAGCATTAGCGGGTCCGGTCGGTGGGATGAGCAGTTCTTC

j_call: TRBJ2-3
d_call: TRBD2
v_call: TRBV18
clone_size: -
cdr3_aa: CASSSSGGAEDTQYF
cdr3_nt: TGTGCCAGCTCATCTAGCGGGGGGGCCGAAGATACGCAGTATTTT

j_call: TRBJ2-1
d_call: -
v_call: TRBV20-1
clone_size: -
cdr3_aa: CSASTSPEQFF
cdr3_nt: TGCAGTGCTAGCACTAGCCCAGAGCAGTTCTTC

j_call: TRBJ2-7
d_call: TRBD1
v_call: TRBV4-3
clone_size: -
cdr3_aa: CASSQDQGATYEQYF
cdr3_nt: TGCGCCAGCAGCCAAGATCAGGGGGCAACCTACGAGCAGTACTTC

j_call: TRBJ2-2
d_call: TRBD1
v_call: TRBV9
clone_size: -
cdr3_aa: CASSRRGQSGGELFF
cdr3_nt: TGTGCCAGCAGCCGTAGGGGACAGTCAGGCGGGGAGCTGTTTTTT

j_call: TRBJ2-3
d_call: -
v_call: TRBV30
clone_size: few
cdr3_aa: CAWSAQTGNTQYF
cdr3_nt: TGTGCCTGGAGTGCTCAAACCGGCAATACGCAGTATTTT

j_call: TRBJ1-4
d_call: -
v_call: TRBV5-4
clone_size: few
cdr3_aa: CASSPDLSEKLFF
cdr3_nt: TGTGCCAGCAGCCCAGATCTCTCCGAAAAACTGTTTTTT

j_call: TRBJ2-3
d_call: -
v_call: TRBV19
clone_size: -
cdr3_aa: CASKRASRSYF
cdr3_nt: TGTGCCAGTAAACGGGCCTCCCGTTCGTATTTT

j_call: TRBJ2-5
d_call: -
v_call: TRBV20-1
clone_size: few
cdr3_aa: CSARQGETQYF
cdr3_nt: TGCAGTGCTAGACAGGGAGAGACCCAGTACTTC

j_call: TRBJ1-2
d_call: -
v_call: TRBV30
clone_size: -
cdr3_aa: CAWSVLKGLGGYTF
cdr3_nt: TGTGCCTGGAGTGTACTAAAGGGATTAGGGGGCTACACCTTC

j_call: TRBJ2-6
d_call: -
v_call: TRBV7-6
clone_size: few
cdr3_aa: CASSFMGGEPGANVLTF
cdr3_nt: TGTGCCAGCAGCTTTATGGGGGGCGAGCCTGGGGCCAACGTCCTGACTTTC

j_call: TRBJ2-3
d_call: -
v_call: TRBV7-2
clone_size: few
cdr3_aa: CASSQYTTDTQYF
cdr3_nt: TGTGCCAGCAGCCAGTATACGACAGATACGCAGTATTTT

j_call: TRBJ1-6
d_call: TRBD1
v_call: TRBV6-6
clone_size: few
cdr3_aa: CASSSTGESPLHF
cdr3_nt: TGTGCCAGCAGTTCGACAGGGGAATCACCCCTCCACTTT